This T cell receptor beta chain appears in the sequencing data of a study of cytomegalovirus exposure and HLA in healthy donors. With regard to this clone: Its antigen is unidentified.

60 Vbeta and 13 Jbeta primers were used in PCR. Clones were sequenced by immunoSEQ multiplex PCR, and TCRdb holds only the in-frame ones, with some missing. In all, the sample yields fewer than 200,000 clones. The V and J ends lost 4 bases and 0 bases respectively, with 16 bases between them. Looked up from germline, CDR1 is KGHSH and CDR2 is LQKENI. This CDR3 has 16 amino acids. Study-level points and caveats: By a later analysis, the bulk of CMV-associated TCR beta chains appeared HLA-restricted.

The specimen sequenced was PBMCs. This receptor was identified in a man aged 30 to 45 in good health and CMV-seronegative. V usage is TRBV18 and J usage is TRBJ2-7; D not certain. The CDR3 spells CASSRPSPGSSYEQYF. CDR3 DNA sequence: TGTGCCAGCTCACGTCCCTCCCCGGGTTCCTCCTACGAGCAGTACTTC.